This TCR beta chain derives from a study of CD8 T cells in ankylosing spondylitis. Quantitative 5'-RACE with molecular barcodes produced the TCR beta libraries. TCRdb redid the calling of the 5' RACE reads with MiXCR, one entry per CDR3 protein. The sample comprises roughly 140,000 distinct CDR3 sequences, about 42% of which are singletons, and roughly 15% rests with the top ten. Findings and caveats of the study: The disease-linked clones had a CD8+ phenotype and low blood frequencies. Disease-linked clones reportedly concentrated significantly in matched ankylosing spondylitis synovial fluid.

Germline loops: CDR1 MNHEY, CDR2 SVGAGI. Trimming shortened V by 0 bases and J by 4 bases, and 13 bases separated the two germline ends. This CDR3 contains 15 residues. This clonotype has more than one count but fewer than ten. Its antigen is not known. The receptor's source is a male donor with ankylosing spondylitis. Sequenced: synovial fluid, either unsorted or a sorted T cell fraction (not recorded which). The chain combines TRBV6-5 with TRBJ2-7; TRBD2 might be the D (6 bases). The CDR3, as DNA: TGTGCCAGCAGTTACTCCGGGGGAGTCGGGTACGAGCAGTACTTC. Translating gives CASSYSGGVGYEQYF.